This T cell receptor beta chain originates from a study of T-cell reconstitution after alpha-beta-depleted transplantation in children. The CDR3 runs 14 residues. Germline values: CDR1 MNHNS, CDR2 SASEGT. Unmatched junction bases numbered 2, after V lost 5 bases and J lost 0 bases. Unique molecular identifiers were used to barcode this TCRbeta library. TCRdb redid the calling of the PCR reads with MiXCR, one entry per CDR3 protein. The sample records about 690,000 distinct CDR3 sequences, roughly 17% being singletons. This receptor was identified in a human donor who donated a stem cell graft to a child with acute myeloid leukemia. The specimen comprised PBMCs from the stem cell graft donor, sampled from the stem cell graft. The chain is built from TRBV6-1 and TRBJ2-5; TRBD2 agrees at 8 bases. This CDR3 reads CASSQRGYQETQYF. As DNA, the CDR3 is TGTGCCAGCAGTCAGCGGGGGTACCAAGAGACCCAGTACTTC.